Below, one TCR beta chain is given with its context. This specimen comes from a study of blood T cell repertoires in COVID-19. Trimming pared 6 bases from V and 8 bases from J, leaving 13 bases between. This CDR3 region has 12 residues. CDR1 is GTSNPN and CDR2 is SVGIG in the germline V gene (reference sequence). Only in-frame clones appear in the TCRdb table, and some are missing; sequencing was by immunoSEQ multiplex PCR. Of approximately 300,000 clones listed, more than 80% are singletons. This chain joins TRBV30 and TRBJ1-4, with no clear D. Sequencing was performed on peripheral blood. This sequence originates from a woman in her 30s with COVID-19, enrolled during active disease. CDR3 sequence reads: CACRPLREKLFF. CDR3 DNA sequence: TGTGCCTGCCGCCCCCTGCGAGAAAAACTGTTTTTT. The full variable domain, with the rest looked up from reference TRBV30 and TRBJ1-4, is SQTIHQWPATLVQPVGSPLSLECTVEGTSNPNLYWYRQAAGRGLQLLFYSVGIGQISSEVPQNLSASRPQDRQFILSSKKLLLSDSGFYLCACRPLREKLFFGSGTQLSVL.